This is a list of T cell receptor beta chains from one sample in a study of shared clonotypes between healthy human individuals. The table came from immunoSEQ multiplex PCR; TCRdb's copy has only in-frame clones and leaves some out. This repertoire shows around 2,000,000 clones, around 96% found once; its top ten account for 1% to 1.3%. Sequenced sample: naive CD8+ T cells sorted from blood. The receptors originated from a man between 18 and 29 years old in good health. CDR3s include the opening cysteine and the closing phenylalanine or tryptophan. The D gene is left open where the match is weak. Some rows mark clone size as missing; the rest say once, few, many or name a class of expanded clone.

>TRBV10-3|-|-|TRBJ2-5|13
CAISESLGETQYF
TGTGCCATCAGTGAGTCTCTGGGAGAGACCCAGTACTTC
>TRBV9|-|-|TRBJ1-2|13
CASSVDRAVGYTF
TGTGCCAGCAGCGTAGACAGAGCCGTGGGCTACACCTTC
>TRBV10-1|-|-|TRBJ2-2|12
CASNDHTGELFF
TGCGCCAGCAATGATCACACCGGGGAGCTGTTTTTT
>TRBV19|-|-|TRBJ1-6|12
CASTSGGSPLHF
TGTGCCAGTACCTCCGGTGGGTCACCCCTCCACTTT
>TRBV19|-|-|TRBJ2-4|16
CASRSSLRTTKNIQYF
TGTGCCAGTAGAAGCTCCCTTAGGACAACTAAAAACATTCAGTACTTC
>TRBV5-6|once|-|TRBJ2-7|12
CASSVQAYEQYF
TGTGCCAGCAGCGTGCAGGCTTACGAGCAGTACTTC
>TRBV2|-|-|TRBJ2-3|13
CASTDLLTDTQYF
TGTGCCAGCACGGACCTTCTCACAGATACGCAGTATTTT
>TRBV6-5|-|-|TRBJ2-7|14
CASKLGPGGYEQYF
TGTGCCAGCAAACTAGGGCCGGGCGGTTACGAGCAGTACTTC
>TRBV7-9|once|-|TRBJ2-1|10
CASESNEQFF
TGTGCCAGCGAATCGAATGAGCAGTTCTTC
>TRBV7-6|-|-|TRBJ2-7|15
CASSSGPNPTYEQYF
TGTGCCAGCAGTTCGGGGCCAAACCCCACCTACGAGCAGTACTTC
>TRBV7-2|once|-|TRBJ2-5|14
CASSGRAESRTQYF
TGTGCCAGCAGCGGACGGGCGGAGTCCAGGACCCAGTACTTC
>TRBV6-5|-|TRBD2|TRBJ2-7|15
CASSYGGGPYYEQYF
TGTGCCAGCAGTTACGGCGGGGGGCCGTACTACGAGCAGTACTTC
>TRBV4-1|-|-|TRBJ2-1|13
CASSQWTVNEQFF
TGCGCCAGCAGCCAATGGACTGTCAATGAGCAGTTCTTC
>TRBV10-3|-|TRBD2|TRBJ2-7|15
CAISDTSGRADEQYF
TGTGCCATCAGTGATACTAGCGGGAGGGCCGACGAGCAGTACTTC
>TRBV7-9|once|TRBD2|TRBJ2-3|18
CASSLIEGGNGRTDTQYF
TGTGCCAGCAGCTTAATAGAGGGAGGGAACGGACGCACAGATACGCAGTATTTT
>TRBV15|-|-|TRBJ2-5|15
CATSNIYEGGETQYF
TGTGCCACCAGCAATATCTATGAGGGCGGAGAGACCCAGTACTTC
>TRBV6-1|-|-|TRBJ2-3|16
CASSEVWGAGTDTQYF
TGTGCCAGCAGTGAAGTTTGGGGGGCTGGCACAGATACGCAGTATTTT
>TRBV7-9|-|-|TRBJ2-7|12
CASSLALGEQYF
TGTGCCAGCAGCTTAGCGCTAGGAGAGCAGTACTTC
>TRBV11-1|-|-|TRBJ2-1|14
CASSLSSTGYEQFF
TGTGCCAGCAGCTTATCGTCTACGGGCTATGAGCAGTTCTTC
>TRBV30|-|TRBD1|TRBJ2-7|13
CAHGQGASYEQYF
TGTGCCCACGGACAGGGGGCCTCCTACGAGCAGTACTTC
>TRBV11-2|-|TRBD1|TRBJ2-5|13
CASSPGTGGTQYF
TGTGCCAGCAGCCCCGGGACAGGGGGGACCCAGTACTTC
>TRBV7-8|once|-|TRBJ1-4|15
CASSLLGGGDEKLFF
TGTGCCAGCAGCTTATTGGGGGGCGGGGATGAAAAACTGTTTTTT
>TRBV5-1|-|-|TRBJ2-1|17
CASSLDDKTGSYNEQFF
TGCGCCAGCAGCTTGGATGACAAGACGGGCTCCTACAATGAGCAGTTCTTC
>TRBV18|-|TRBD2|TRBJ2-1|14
CASSGLAGGNEQFF
TGTGCCAGCTCTGGACTAGCGGGAGGCAATGAGCAGTTCTTC
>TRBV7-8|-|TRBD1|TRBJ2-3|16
CASSLAGTGGPDTQYF
TGTGCCAGCAGCTTAGCTGGGACAGGGGGCCCAGATACGCAGTATTTT
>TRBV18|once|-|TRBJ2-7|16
CASSPGARGIQYEQYF
TGTGCCAGCTCACCAGGTGCCAGGGGTATTCAATACGAGCAGTACTTC
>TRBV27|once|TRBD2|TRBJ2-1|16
CASSLSLGLVPSEQFF
TGTGCCAGCAGTTTATCGCTGGGACTAGTACCCAGTGAGCAGTTCTTC
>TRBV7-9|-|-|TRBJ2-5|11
CASSYQETQYF
TGTGCCAGCAGTTACCAAGAGACCCAGTACTTC
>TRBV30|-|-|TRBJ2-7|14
CAWSVTGPSLEQYF
TGTGCCTGGAGTGTGACAGGACCTTCGCTAGAGCAGTACTTC
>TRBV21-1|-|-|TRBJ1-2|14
CASSHTGLSYGYTF
TGTGCCAGCAGCCATACGGGCCTTTCCTATGGCTACACCTTC
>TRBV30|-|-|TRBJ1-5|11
CAWGLSGPQHF
TGTGCCTGGGGTCTCTCTGGGCCCCAGCATTTT
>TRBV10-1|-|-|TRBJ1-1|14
CASKPGEGNTEAFF
TGCGCCAGCAAGCCGGGAGAGGGGAACACTGAAGCTTTCTTT
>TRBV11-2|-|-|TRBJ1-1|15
CASSLGGGLNTEAFF
TGTGCCAGCAGCTTAGGAGGGGGGCTGAACACTGAAGCTTTCTTT
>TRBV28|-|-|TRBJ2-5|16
CASSAPGGPDRETQYF
TGTGCCAGCAGCGCCCCCGGGGGCCCCGATCGGGAGACCCAGTACTTC
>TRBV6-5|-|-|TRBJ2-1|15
CASSYPEGDQAEQFF
TGTGCCAGCAGTTATCCGGAAGGGGATCAAGCTGAGCAGTTCTTC
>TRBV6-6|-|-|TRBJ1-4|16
CASSYSMGVGDEKLFF
TGTGCCAGCAGTTACTCGATGGGGGTAGGCGATGAAAAACTGTTTTTT
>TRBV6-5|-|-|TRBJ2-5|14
CASSYGTDGGTQYF
TGTGCCAGCAGTTACGGAACAGATGGTGGGACCCAGTACTTC
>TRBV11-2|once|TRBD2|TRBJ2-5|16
CASSPYTSDLQETQYF
TGTGCCAGCAGCCCTTACACTAGCGATCTACAAGAGACCCAGTACTTC
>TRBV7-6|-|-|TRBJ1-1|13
CASSLQGIAEAFF
TGTGCCAGCAGCTTACAGGGAATCGCTGAAGCTTTCTTT
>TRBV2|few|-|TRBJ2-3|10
CASSGDTQYF
TGTGCCAGCAGTGGGGATACGCAGTATTTT
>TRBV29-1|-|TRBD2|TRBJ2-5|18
CSVEDRREGGNWQETQYF
TGCAGCGTTGAAGATAGGCGGGAGGGCGGTAATTGGCAAGAGACCCAGTACTTC
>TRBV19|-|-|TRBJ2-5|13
CASSIVSGETQYF
TGTGCCAGTAGTATAGTATCCGGGGAGACCCAGTACTTC
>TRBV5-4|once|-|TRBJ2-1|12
CASSMPGDEQFF
TGTGCCAGCAGTATGCCCGGGGATGAGCAGTTCTTC